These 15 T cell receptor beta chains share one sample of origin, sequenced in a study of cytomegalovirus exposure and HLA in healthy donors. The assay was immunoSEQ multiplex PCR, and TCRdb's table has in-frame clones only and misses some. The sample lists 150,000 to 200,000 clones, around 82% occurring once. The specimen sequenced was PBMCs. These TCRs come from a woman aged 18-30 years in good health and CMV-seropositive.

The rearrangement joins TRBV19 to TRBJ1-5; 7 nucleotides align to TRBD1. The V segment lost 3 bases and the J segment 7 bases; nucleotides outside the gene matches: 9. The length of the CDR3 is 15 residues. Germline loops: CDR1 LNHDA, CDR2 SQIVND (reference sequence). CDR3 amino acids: CASSIDLAGGQPQHF. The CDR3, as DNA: TGTGCCAGTAGTATCGATCTGGCAGGGGGGCAGCCCCAGCATTTT.

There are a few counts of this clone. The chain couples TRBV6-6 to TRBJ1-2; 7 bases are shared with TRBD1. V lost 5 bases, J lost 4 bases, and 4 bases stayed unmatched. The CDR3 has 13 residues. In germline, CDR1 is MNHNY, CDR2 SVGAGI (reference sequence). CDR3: CASSQDRIYGYTF. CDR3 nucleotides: TGTGCCAGCAGTCAGGACAGGATCTATGGCTACACCTTC.

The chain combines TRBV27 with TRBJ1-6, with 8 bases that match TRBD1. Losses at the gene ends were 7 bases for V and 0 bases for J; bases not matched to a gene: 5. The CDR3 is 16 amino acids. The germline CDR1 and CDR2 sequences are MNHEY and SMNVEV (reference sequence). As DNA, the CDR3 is TGTGCCAGCACGATTGGACAGGGCTCCTATAATTCACCCCTCCACTTT. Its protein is CASTIGQGSYNSPLHF.

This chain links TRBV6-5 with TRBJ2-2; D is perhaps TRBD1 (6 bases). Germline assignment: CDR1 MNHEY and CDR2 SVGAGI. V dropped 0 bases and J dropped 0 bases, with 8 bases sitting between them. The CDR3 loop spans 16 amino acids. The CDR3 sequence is CASSYSAGANTGELFF. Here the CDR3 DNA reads TGTGCCAGCAGTTACTCTGCAGGGGCGAACACCGGGGAGCTGTTTTTT.

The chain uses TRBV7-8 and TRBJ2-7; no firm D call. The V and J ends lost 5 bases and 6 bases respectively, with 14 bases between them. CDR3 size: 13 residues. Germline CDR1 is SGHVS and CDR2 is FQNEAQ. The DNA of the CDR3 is TGTGCCAGCAGCCCCGACACCCCCGTCGAGCAGTACTTC. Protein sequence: CASSPDTPVEQYF.

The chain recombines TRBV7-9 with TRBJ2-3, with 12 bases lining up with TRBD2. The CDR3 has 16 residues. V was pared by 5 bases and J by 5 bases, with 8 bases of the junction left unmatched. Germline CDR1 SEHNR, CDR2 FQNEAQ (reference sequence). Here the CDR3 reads CASSPVTSGGLDTQYF. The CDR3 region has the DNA TGTGCCAGCAGCCCAGTGACTAGCGGGGGTTTAGATACGCAGTATTTT.

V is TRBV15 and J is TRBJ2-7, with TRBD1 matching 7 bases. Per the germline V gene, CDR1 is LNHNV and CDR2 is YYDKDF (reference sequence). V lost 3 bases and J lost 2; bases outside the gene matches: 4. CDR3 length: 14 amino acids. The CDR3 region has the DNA TGTGCCACCAGCAGGGAGGACAGGCCCTACGAGCAGTACTTC. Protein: CATSREDRPYEQYF.

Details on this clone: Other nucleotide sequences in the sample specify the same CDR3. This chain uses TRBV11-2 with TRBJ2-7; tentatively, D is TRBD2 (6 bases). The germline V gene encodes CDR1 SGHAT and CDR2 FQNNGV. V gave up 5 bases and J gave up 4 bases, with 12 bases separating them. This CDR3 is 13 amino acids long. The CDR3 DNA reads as TGTGCCAGCAGCCTAGGTGGGGGGTACGAGCAGTACTTC. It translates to CASSLGGGYEQYF.

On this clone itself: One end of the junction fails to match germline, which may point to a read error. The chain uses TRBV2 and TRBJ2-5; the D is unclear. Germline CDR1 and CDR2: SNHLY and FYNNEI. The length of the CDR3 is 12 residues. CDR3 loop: CASREGPETQYF. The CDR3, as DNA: TGTGCCAGCAGGGAAGGGCCAGAGACCCAGTACTTC.

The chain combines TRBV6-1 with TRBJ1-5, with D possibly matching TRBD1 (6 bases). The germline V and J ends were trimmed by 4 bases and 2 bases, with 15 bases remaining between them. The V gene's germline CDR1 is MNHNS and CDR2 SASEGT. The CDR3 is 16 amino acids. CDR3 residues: CASSGNRELGNQPQHF. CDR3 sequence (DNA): TGTGCCAGCAGTGGAAACAGGGAGTTGGGCAATCAGCCCCAGCATTTT.

Here the CDR3 DNA reads TGCGCCAGCAGCTTGGGATCAGGGATTAGGGAGACCCAGTACTTC. Translating gives CASSLGSGIRETQYF. This chain joins TRBV5-1 and TRBJ2-5, with D possibly matching TRBD1 (5 bases). The germline CDR1 and CDR2 sequences are SGHRS and YFSETQ. V was pared by 0 bases and J by 5 bases, with 14 bases between. This CDR3 spans 15 amino acids.

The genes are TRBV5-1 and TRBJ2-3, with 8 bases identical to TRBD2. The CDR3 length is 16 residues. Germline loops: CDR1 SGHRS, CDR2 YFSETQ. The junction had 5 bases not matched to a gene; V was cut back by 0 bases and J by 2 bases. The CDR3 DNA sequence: TGCGCCAGCAGCTTGGGTTCGGGGGGGCACACAGATACGCAGTATTTT. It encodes CASSLGSGGHTDTQYF.

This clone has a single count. The CDR3 region has the DNA TGCGCCAGCAGCCCTGGACTAGCGGGGGTGGGTGAGCAGTTCTTC. Translation: CASSPGLAGVGEQFF. This chain uses TRBV5-1 with TRBJ2-1, with 13 bases that match TRBD2. The V segment lost 4 bases and the J segment 9 bases; nucleotides outside the gene matches: 7. The CDR3 spans 15 residues. Germline-derived CDR1 and CDR2 are SGHRS and YFSETQ.

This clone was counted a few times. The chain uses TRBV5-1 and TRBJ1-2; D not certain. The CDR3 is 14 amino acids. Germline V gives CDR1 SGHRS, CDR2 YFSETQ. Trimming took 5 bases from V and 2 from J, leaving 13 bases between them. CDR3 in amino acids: CASSFTNSNYGYTF. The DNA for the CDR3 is TGCGCCAGCAGTTTCACTAATTCCAACTATGGCTACACCTTC.

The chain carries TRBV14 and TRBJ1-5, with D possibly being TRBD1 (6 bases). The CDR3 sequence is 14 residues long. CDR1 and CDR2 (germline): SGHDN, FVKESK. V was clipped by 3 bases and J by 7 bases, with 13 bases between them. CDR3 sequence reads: CASSQGGAGQPQHF. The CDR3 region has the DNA TGTGCCAGCAGCCAGGGGGGGGCGGGGCAGCCCCAGCATTTT.